Below, one T cell receptor beta chain is given with its context. Its matching antigen is unknown. The data belong to a study of shared clonotypes between healthy human individuals. Each subset's genomic DNA was shared equally among a number of immunoSEQ plates. Unsorted PBMC replicate PCRs drew on roughly 300 ng DNA, representing around 30,000 T cell genomes. Assay: immunoSEQ multiplex PCR; the TCRdb copy retains only in-frame clones and omits some. Of some 490,000 clones listed, around 73% are singletons. This CDR3 comprises 12 residues. V was shortened by 5 bases and J by 3 bases, with 7 bases between the two germline ends. Per the germline V gene, CDR1 is SGHNT and CDR2 is YENEEA. Study results and caveats: Clonotype sharing among donors likely depends on sequencing depth.

Sequences were obtained from PBMCs. This receptor was obtained from a woman in her thirties or forties in good health. Some clones in this sample may be carry-over from other donors' samples. The chain combines TRBV11-3 with TRBJ2-5; the D gene could be TRBD1 or TRBD2 (5 bases each). The CDR3: CASSVGEETQYF. CDR3 DNA: TGTGCCAGCAGCGTGGGGGAAGAGACCCAGTACTTC. Filled out from reference TRBV11-3 and TRBJ2-5, the complete variable domain reads EAGVVQSPRYKIIEKKQPVAFWCNPISGHNTLYWYLQNLGQGPELLIRYENEEAVDDSQLPKDRFSAERLKGVDSTLKIQPAELGDSAVYLCASSVGEETQYFGPGTRLLVL.